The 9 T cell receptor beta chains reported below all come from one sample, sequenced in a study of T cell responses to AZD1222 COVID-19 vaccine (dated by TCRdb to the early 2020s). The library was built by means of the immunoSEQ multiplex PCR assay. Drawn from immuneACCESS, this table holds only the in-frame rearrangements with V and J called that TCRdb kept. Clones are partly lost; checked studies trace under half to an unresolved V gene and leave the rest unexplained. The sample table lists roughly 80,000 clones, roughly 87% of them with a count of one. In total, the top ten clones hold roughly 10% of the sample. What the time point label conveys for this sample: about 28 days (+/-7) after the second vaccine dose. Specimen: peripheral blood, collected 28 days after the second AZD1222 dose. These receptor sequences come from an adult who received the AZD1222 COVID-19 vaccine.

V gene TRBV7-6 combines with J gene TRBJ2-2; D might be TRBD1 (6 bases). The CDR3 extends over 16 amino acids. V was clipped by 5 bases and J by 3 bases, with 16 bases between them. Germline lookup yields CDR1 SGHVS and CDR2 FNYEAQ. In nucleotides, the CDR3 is TGTGCCAGCAGCCCTCTCCGGACAGAGGACACCGGGGAGCTGTTTTTT. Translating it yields CASSPLRTEDTGELFF.

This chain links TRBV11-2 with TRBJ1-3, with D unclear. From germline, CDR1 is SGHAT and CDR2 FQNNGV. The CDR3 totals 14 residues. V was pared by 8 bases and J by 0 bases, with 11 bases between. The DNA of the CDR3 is TGTGCCAGCGACGCAGGCGACTCTGGAAACACCATATATTTT. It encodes CASDAGDSGNTIYF.

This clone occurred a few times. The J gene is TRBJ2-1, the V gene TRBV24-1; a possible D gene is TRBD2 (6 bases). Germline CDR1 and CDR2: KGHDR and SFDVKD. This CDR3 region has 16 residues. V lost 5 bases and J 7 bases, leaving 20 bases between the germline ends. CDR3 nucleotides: TGTGCCACCAGTGGGGGGACTTTCGCGACGGGAAATGAGCAGTTCTTC. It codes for CATSGGTFATGNEQFF.

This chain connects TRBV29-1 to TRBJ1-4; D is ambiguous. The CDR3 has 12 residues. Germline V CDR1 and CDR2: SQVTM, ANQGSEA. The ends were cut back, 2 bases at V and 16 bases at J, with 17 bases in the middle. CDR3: CSVESVTGQRFF. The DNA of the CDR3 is TGCAGCGTTGAATCCGTGACCGGGCAACGGTTTTTT.

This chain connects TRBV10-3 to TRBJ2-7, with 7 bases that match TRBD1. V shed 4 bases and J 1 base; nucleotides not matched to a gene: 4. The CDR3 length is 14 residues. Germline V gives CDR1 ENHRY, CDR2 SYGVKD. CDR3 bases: TGTGCCATCAGTGGAGGGACAGCTTCCTACGAGCAGTACTTC. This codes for CAISGGTASYEQYF.

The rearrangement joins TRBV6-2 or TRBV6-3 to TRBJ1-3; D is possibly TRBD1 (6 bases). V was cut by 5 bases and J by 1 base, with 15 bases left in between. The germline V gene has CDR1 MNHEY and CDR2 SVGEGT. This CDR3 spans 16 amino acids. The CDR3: CASSPTGSRSGNTIYF. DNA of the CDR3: TGTGCCAGCAGTCCCACAGGGAGCAGATCTGGAAACACCATATATTTT.

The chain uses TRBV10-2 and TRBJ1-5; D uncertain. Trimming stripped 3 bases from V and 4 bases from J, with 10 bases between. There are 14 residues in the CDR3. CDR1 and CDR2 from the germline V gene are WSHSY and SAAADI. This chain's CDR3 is CASSDLGVNQPQHF. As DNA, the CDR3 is TGCGCCAGCAGTGATCTGGGCGTAAATCAGCCCCAGCATTTT.

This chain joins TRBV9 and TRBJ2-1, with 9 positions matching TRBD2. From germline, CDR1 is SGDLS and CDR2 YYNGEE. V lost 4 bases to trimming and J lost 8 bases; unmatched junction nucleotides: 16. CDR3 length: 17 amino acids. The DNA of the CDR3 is TGTGCCAGCAGCCCCCATGATGGGACTAGCTTTGGCCATGAGCAGTTCTTC. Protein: CASSPHDGTSFGHEQFF. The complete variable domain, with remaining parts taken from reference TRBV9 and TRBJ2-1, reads DSGVTQTPKHLITATGQRVTLRCSPRSGDLSVYWYQQSLDQGLQFLIQYYNGEERAKGNILERFSAQQFPDLHSELNLSSLELGDSALYFCASSPHDGTSFGHEQFFGPGTRLTVL.

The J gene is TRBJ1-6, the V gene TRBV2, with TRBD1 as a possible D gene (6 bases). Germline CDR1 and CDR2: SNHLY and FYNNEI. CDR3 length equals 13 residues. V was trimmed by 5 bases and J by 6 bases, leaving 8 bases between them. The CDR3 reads CASSTDSNSPLHF. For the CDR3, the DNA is TGTGCCAGCAGTACGGACAGTAATTCACCCCTCCACTTT.